The clone carrying this T cell receptor beta chain was picked up a small number of times. Its antigen is not identified. The source of the sample is a study of T-cell reconstitution after alpha-beta-depleted transplantation in children. Library preparation (for TCRbeta) was performed with unique molecular identifiers. Using its own MiXCR run on the PCR reads, TCRdb lists one record per CDR3 protein. In the table there are 300,000 or so distinct CDR3 sequences, approximately 20% of which are singletons. Broader study findings: Alpha-beta T cells present about two months after transplant were reported to originate from several hundred expanded graft clones. By one year post-transplant, T-cell counts and diversity largely arose from T cells that were newly produced.

The germline V and J ends were trimmed by 1 base and 9 bases, with 16 bases remaining between them. Germline V gene data show CDR1 as LGHDT and CDR2 as YNNKEL (reference sequence). This CDR3 region has 15 residues. This specimen was PBMCs, mostly from graft donor cells, taken 180 days after TCRalphabeta/CD19-depleted stem cell transplant. This rearrangement joins TRBV3-1 to TRBJ2-1; tentatively, D is TRBD2 (6 bases). This TCR was sampled from a male patient aged 10 to 17 who had a stem cell transplant for acute lymphoblastic leukemia, so the T cells may come from the graft donor. For the CDR3, the DNA is TGTGCCAGCAGCCAAGGGATTGTTAGCGGCGGTGAGCAGTTCTTC. Translating it yields CASSQGIVSGGEQFF.